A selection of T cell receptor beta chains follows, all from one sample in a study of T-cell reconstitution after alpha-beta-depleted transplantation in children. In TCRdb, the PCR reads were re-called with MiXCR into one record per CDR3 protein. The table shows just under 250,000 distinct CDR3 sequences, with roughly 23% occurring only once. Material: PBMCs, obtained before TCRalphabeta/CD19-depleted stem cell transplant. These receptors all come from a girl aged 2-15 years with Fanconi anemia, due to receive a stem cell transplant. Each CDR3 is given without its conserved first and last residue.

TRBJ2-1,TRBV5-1,ASSSTYNEQF
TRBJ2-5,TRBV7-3,ASSETPGYQETQY
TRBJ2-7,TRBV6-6,ASSYWTEQY
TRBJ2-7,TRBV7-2,ASSLAQGARVVYEQY
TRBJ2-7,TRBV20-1,SASGATGRYEQY
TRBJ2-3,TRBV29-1,SVDPTGDGTDTQY
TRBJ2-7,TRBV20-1,SATRTGTRTPREQY
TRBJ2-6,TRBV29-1,SVAMVNSGANVLT
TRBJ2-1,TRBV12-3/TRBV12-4,ASSFPGVEQF
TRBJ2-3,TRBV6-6,ASRPLGRFTDTQY
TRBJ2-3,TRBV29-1,SVRRQGHVDTQY
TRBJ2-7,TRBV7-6,ASSPGTVRYEQY
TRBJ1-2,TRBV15,ATKTGVGYGYT
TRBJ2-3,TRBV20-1,SARNPASGQITDTQY
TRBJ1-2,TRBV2,ASNYRLLGHGYT
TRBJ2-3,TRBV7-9,ASSFGDSTDTQY
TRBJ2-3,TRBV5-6,ASSWTGTDTQY
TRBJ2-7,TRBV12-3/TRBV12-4,ASSRPGQGTY
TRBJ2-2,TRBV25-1,ASSGVGGLAGELF
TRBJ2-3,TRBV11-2,ASSTHSDREQY
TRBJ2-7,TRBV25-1,ASSWEGRPYEQY
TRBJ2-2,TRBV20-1,SARDRLAGTNTGELF
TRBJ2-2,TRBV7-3,ASSPTEAGTGELF
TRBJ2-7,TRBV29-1,SVDSGHSEQY
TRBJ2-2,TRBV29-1,SAVVGAGELF
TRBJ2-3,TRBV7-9,ASSPSGPDTQY
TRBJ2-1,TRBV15,ATSRVGGSYNEQF
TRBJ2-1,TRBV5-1,ASSLGTSGRALVNNEQF
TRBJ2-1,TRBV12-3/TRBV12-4,ASRSLPLDEQF
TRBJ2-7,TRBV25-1,ASSEVGGSYEQY
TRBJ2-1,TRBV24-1,ATSSGPKTYNEQF
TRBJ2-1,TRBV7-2,ASSFLNEVSEQF
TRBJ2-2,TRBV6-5,ASRRAGGNTGELF
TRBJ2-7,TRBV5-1,ASSGSGLRSEQY
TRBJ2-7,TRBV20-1,SARTSGKYEQY
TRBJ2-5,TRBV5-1,ASSGGTSWGWTQY
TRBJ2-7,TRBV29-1,SVVIPDRGSEQY
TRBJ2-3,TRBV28,ASSYVEGATDTQY
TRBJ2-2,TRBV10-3,AISEGLHAAGELF
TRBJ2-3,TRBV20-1,ITQGATDTQY
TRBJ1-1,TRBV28,ASSLAGVPRNTEAF
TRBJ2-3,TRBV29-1,SVPQTSGRSTDTQY
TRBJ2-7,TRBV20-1,SVAGTGVIEQY